The rows below give T cell receptor beta chains drawn from one sample of a study of blood T cell repertoires in COVID-19. Clones were sequenced by immunoSEQ multiplex PCR, and TCRdb holds only the in-frame ones, with some missing. The table records about 260,000 clones, about 90% of them present only once. The sequenced sample consisted of peripheral blood. The origin of the receptors is a person aged 18-29 years with COVID-19, enrolled during active disease. Each CDR3 is given with its conserved first and last residue. The order of the fields is V gene, clone size, CDR3 protein. Size is omitted from some rows. Given values are once, few, many or a class for expanded clones.

TRBV4-2 NA CASSQFQAGGGEETQYF
TRBV6-5 NA CASSYSSGSSYEQYF
TRBV5-6 NA CASSLYNYEQYF
TRBV11-2 NA CASSLTGSGNTIYF
TRBV5-1 NA CASSPGQGVSRRAFF
TRBV19 NA CASSMNQAPIWGYTF
TRBV3-1/TRBV3-2 NA CASSHPGGRQYF
TRBV5-5 NA CASSLETAQAILSGANVLTF
TRBV5-1 NA CASSSGLAGLNTGELFF
TRBV25-1 NA CASSEGGTAHYEQYF
TRBV27 once CASSFGQGTLNTEAFF
TRBV5-4 NA CASSLAVTSTDTQYF
TRBV25-1 once CASSEPGDRSYEQYF
TRBV6-1 once CASSEGRMNTEAFF
TRBV27 NA CASSPTGDGYTF
TRBV24-1 NA CATSDSRTGMDIQYF
TRBV5-8 once CASSHLPGITDTQYF
TRBV11-2 NA CASSLGAGYGYTF
TRBV7-8 NA CASSPGGGEAFF
TRBV14 once CASSHRIPGLAGPLADTQYF
TRBV11-1 NA CASSLYSTSYEQYF
TRBV28 NA CATGGFDRDTEAFF
TRBV19 NA CASSKWRGRRANEQFF
TRBV3-1/TRBV3-2 NA CASSQDHTGLADTGELFF
TRBV9 NA CASSVVPSAKEEQYF
TRBV27 NA CASSLTGLAGNEQFF
TRBV6-5 NA CASRSGQGNYGYTF
TRBV27 few CASSQSRGNTIYF
TRBV7-2 NA CASSLAAEQYF
TRBV18 NA CASSPPSGRENEQFF
TRBV6-1 NA CASSEGAWRDSNQPQHF
TRBV2 once CASRMTTYEQYF
TRBV14 NA CASRAHTEAFF
TRBV28 once CASRAGVLFEQYF
TRBV12-3/TRBV12-4 NA CASSYRQGEKLFF
TRBV5-4 NA CASSDPGGGEQYF
TRBV5-5 NA CASSRPSGPLHF
TRBV6-5 NA CASKDPGQQETQYF
TRBV6-4 few CASSGGDGMNTEAFF
TRBV4-2 NA CASSQDWDSAYEQYF
TRBV28 NA CASSFGTGARQHF
TRBV7-9 NA CASSGLADYEQYF
TRBV3-1/TRBV3-2 NA CASSPVPVNSYEQYF
TRBV29-1 once CSVYQGGTEAFF
TRBV7-9 NA CASSLPLGNTIYF
TRBV6-5 NA CASSPTGTTNEKLFF